This entry concerns a single TCR beta chain. Measured with immunoSEQ multiplex PCR; TCRdb has only the in-frame clones, and not every one. This table holds under 250,000 clones, approximately 90% found once. The data derive from a study of blood T cell repertoires in COVID-19. Study-level information: PBMCs, B-cell-depleted T cells, or T cells were the source of the cDNA or gDNA that made up the material.

This receptor was obtained from a man aged 55-75 years with COVID-19, enrolled during active disease. Sequences were obtained from peripheral blood.

CDR3 region: CASSPPGQLSYEQYF. The CDR3 bases are TGTGCCAGCTCACCGCCGGGACAGCTTTCCTACGAGCAGTACTTC. V is TRBV18 and J is TRBJ2-7; TRBD1 aligns across 7 bases. Germline V gene lookup returns CDR1 KGHSH and CDR2 LQKENI. The ends lost 3 bases at V and 1 base at J; junction bases unmatched: 6. The CDR3 is 15 residues long. The whole variable domain, remainder taken from reference TRBV18 and TRBJ2-7, is NAGVMQNPRHLVRRRGQEARLRCSPMKGHSHVYWYRQLPEEGLKFMVYLQKENIIDESGMPKERFSAEFPKEGPSILRIQQVVRGDSAAYFCASSPPGQLSYEQYFGPGTRLTVT.